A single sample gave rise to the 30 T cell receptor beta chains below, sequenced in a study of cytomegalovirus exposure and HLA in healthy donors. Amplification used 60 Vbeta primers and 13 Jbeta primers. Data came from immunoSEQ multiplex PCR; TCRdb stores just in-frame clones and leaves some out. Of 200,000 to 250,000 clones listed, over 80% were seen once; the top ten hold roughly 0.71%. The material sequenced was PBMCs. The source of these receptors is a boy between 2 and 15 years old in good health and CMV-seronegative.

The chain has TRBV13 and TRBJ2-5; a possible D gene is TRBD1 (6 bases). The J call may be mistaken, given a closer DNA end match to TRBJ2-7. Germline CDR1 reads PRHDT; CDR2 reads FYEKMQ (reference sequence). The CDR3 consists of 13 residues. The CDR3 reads CASSPNGQYEQYF. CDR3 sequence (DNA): TGTGCCAGCAGCCCAAACGGACAGTACGAGCAGTACTTC.

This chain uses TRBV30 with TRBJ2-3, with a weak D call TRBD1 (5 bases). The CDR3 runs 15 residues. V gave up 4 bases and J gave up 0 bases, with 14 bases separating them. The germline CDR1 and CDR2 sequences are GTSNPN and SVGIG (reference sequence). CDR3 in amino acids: CAWKPRVWSTDTQYF. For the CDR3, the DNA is TGTGCCTGGAAGCCCAGGGTGTGGAGCACAGATACGCAGTATTTT.

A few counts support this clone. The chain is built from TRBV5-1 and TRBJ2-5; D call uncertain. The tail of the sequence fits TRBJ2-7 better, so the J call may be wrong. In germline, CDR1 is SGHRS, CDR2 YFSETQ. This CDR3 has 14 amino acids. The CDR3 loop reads CASSLASDPYEQYF. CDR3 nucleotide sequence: TGCGCCAGCAGCTTGGCCAGCGATCCCTACGAGCAGTACTTC.

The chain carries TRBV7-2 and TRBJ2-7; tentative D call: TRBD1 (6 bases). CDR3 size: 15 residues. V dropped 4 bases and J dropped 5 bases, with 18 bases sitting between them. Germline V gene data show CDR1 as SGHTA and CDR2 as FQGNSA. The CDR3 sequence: CASSSSRQALHEQYF. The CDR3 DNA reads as TGTGCCAGCAGCTCCTCCCGACAGGCTCTCCACGAGCAGTACTTC.

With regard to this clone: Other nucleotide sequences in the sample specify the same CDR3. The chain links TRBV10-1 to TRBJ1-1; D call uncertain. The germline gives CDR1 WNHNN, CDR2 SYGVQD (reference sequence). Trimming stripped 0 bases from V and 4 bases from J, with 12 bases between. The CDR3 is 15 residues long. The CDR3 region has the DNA TGCGCCAGCAGTGAGTCGGAGGGAGCCGGCACTGAAGCTTTCTTT. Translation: CASSESEGAGTEAFF.

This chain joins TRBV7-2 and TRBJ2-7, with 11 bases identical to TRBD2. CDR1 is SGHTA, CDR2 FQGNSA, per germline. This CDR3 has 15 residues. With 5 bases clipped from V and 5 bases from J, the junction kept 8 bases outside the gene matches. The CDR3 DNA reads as TGTGCCAGCAGCCCCCTAGCGGGGGGTTCCCACGAGCAGTACTTC. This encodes CASSPLAGGSHEQYF.

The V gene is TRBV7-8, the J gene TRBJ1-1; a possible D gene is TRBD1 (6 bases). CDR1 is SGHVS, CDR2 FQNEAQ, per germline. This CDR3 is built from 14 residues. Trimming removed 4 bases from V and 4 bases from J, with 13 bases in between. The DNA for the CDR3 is TGTGCCAGCAGCTCCTACCGAGGGGGCACTGAAGCTTTCTTT. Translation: CASSSYRGGTEAFF.

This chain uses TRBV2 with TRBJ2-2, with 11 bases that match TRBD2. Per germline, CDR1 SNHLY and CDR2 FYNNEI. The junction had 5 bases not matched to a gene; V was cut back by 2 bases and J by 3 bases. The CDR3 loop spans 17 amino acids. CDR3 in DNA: TGTGCCAGCAGTGAAACTAGCGGGGGACCTTACACCGGGGAGCTGTTTTTT. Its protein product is CASSETSGGPYTGELFF.

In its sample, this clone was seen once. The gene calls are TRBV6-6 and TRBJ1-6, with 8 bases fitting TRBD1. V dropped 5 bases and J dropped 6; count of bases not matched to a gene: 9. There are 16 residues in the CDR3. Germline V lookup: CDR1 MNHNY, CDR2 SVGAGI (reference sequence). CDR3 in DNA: TGTGCCAGCAGTGCAACCCGGACAGGGACTAATTCACCCCTCCACTTT. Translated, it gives CASSATRTGTNSPLHF.

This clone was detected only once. CDR3 DNA: TGTGCCAGCAGCTCCGGTTTTGGGGCCAACGTCCTGACTTTC. This gives the protein CASSSGFGANVLTF. The J gene is TRBJ2-6, the V gene TRBV7-9; D remains unclear. V was clipped by 4 bases and J by 3 bases, with 7 bases between them. CDR1 is SEHNR and CDR2 is FQNEAQ in the germline V gene (reference sequence). CDR3 length: 14 residues.

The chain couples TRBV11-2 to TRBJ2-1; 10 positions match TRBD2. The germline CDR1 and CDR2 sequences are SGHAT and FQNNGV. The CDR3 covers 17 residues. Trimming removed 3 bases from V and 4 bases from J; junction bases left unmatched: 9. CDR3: CASSLIPGLAQYNEQFF. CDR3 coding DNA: TGTGCCAGCAGCTTGATACCGGGACTAGCGCAGTACAATGAGCAGTTCTTC.

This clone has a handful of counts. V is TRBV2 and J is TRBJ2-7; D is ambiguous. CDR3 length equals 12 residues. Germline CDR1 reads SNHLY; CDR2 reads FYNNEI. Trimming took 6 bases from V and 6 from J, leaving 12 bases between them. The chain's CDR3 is CASRVSQSEQYF. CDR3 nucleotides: TGTGCCAGCAGGGTGAGTCAATCCGAGCAGTACTTC.

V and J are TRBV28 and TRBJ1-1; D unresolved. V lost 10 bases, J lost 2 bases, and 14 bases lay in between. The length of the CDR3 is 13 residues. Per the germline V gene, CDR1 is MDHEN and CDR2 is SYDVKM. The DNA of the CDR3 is TGTGCCATCAGAAACGGCGGTAACACTGAAGCTTTCTTT. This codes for CAIRNGGNTEAFF.

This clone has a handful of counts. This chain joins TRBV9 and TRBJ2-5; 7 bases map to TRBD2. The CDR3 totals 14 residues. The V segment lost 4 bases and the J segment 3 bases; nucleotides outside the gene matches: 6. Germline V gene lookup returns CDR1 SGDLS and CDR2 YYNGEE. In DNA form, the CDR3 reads TGTGCCAGCAGCCCCCGGACTAGAGAAGAGACCCAGTACTTC. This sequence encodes CASSPRTREETQYF.

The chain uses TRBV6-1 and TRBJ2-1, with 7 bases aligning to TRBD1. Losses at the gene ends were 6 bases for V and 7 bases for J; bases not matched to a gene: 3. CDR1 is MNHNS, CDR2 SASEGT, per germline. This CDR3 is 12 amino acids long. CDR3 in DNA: TGTGCCAGCAGCCCACAGGGGAATGAGCAGTTCTTC. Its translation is CASSPQGNEQFF.

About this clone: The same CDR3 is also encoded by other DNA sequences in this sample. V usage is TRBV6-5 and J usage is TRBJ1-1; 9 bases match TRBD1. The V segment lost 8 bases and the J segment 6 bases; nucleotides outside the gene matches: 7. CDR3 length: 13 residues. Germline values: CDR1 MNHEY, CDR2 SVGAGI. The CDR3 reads CASSRGQGAEAFF. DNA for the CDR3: TGTGCCAGCTCTAGGGGACAGGGCGCTGAAGCTTTCTTT.

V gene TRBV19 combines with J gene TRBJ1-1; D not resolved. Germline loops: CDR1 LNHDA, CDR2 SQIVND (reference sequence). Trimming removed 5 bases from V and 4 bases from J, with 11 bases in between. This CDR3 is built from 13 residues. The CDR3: CASSSTPSTEAFF. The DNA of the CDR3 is TGTGCCAGTAGTTCGACACCAAGCACTGAAGCTTTCTTT.

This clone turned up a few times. CDR3 in amino acids: CASSEVGRPSGYTF. The CDR3 region has the DNA TGTGCCAGCAGTGAAGTCGGCAGGCCCTCGGGCTACACCTTC. The V and J genes are TRBV6-1 and TRBJ1-2; D is undetermined. This CDR3 is 14 amino acids long. CDR1 MNHNS and CDR2 SASEGT come from the germline V gene. Trimming pared 1 base from V and 8 bases from J, leaving 14 bases between.

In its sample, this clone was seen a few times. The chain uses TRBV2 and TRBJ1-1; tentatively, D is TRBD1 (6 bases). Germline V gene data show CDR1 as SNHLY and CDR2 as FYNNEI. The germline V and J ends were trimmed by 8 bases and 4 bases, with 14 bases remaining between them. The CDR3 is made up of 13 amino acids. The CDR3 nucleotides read TGTGCCAGCGCCGTGGGCAGGGGCACTGAAGCTTTCTTT. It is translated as CASAVGRGTEAFF.

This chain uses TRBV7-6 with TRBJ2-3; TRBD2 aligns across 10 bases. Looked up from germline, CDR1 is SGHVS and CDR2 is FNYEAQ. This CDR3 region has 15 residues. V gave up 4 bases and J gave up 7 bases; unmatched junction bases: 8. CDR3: CASSSQREGQYTQYF. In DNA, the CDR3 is TGTGCCAGCAGCTCCCAGCGGGAGGGCCAATATACGCAGTATTTT.

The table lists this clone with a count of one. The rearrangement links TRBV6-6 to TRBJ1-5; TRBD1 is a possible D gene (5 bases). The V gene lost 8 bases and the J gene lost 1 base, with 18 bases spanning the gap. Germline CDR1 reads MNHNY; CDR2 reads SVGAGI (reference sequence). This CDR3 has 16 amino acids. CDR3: CASAIPPTESNQPQHF. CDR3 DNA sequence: TGTGCCAGCGCGATCCCCCCGACAGAAAGCAATCAGCCCCAGCATTTT.

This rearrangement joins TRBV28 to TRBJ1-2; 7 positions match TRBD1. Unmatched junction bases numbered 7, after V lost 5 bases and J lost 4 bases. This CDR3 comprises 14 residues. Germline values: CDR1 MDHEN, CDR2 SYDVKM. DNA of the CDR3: TGTGCCAGCAGTCTCCGGGGACAGCCCTATGGCTACACCTTC. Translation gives CASSLRGQPYGYTF.

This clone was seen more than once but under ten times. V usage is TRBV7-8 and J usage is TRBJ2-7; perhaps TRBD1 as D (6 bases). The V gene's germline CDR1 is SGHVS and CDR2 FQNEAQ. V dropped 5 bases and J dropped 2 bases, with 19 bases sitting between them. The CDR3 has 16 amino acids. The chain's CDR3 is CASSRLSDSRTYEQYF. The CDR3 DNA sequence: TGTGCCAGCAGCCGACTTTCGGACAGCCGTACCTACGAGCAGTACTTC. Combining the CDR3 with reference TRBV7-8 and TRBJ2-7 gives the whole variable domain GAGVSQSPRYKVAKRGQDVALRCDPISGHVSLFWYQQALGQGPEFLTYFQNEAQLDKSGLPSDRFFAERPEGSVSTLKIQRTQQEDSAVYLCASSRLSDSRTYEQYFGPGTRLTVT.

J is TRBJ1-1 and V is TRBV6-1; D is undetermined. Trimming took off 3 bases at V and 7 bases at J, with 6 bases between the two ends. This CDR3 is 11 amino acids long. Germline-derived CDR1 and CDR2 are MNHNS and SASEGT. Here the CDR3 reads CASSDWSEAFF. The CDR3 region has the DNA TGTGCCAGCAGTGATTGGAGTGAAGCTTTCTTT.

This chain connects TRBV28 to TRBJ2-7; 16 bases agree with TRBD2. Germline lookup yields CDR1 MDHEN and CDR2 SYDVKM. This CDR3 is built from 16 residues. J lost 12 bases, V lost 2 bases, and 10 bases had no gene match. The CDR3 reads CASSLPTGLAGGSRYF. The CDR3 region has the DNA TGTGCCAGCAGTTTACCAACGGGACTAGCGGGAGGGTCCCGGTACTTC.

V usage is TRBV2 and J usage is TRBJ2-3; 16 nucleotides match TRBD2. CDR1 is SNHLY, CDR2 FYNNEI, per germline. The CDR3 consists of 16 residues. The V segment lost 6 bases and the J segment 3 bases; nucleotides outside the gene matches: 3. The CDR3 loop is CASRGLAGGRTDTQYF. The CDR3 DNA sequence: TGTGCCAGCAGGGGACTAGCGGGAGGGAGGACAGATACGCAGTATTTT.

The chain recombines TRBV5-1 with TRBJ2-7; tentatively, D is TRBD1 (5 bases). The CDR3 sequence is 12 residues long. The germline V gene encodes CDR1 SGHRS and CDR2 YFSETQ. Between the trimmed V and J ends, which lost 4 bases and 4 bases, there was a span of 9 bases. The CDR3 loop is CASSQGAYEQYF. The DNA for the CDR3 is TGCGCCAGCAGCCAAGGGGCGTACGAGCAGTACTTC.

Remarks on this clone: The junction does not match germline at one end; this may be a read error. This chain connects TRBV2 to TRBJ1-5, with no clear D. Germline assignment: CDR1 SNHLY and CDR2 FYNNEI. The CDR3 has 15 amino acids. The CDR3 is CASSEDGGSNQPQHF. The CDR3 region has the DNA TGTGCCAGCAGCGAAGACGGTGGTAGCAATCAGCCCCAGCATTTT.

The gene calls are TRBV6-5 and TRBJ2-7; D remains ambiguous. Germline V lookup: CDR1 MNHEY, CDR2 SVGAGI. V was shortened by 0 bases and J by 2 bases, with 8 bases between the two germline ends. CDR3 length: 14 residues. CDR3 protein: CASSYSRIPYEQYF. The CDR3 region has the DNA TGTGCCAGCAGTTACTCCAGGATCCCCTACGAGCAGTACTTC.

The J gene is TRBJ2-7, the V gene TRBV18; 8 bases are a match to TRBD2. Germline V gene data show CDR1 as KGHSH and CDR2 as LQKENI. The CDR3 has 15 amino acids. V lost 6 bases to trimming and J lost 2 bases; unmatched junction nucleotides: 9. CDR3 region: CASSLRGGPPYEQYF. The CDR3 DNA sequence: TGTGCCAGCTCTCTTCGGGGGGGACCACCCTACGAGCAGTACTTC.